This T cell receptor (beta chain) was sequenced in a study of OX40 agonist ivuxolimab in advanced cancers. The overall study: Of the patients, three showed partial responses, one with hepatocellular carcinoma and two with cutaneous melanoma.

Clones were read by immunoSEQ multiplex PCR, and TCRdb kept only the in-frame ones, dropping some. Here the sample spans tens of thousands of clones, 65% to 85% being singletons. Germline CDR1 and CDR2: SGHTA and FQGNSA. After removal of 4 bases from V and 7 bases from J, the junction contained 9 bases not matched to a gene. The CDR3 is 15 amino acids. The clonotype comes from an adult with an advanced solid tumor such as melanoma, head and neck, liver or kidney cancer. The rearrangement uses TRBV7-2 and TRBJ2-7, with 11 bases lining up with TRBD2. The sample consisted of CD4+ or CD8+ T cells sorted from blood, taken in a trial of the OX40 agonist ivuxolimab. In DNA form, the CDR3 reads TGTGCCAGCAGCTCAACTAGCGGGAGATTTGATGAGCAGTACTTC. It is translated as CASSSTSGRFDEQYF.